Listed below are T cell receptor beta chains from one sample, sequenced in a study of identical twins. Each CDR3 protein is one row after TCRdb ran MiXCR on the 5' RACE reads. The table shows hundreds of thousands of distinct CDR3 sequences, with 15% to 20% occurring only once. This same sample was also part of a study on T cells expressing NK-cell markers.

Source material: PBMCs. The receptors here all came from a young woman in good health. The CDR3 runs from the conserved cysteine through the conserved F or W. A D gene is named only where the DNA matches it firmly. A clone size is listed for some rows: how often the clone was seen (once, few, many), or a class if it is expanded.

D gene	clone size	J gene	V gene	CDR3 DNA	CDR3 protein
TRBD1	NA	TRBJ2-1	TRBV7-8	TGTGCCTCAGCCCCGCAGGGGGACTCCTACAATGAGCAGTTCTTC	CASAPQGDSYNEQFF
NA	few	TRBJ1-1	TRBV10-3	TGTGCCATCAGTGAGGCCCCCTCCACAGGGACCCGCTTGATGAACACTGAAGCTTTCTTT	CAISEAPSTGTRLMNTEAFF
NA	many	TRBJ2-3	TRBV12-3/TRBV12-4	TGTGCCAGCAGTTTAGCGCGCCGGGATACGCAGTATTTT	CASSLARRDTQYF
TRBD2	NA	TRBJ2-3	TRBV7-8	TGTGCCAGCAGCAACGTCGCGGGAGTGGAAACGCAGTATTTT	CASSNVAGVETQYF
NA	NA	TRBJ2-1	TRBV5-6	TGTGCCAGCAGCGAGACCCCTTCGTTAGGGCAGTTCTTC	CASSETPSLGQFF
NA	NA	TRBJ1-1	TRBV27	TGTGCCAGCAGGGCGAACTTGAACACTGAAGCTTTCTTT	CASRANLNTEAFF
NA	NA	TRBJ1-2	TRBV6-5	TGTGCCAGCAGTACCCGTAGCTATGGCTACACCTTC	CASSTRSYGYTF
TRBD2	NA	TRBJ2-7	TRBV7-2	TGTGCCAGCAGCTTTAGGGCTAGCGGACGCGAGCAGTACTTC	CASSFRASGREQYF
NA	few	TRBJ1-1	TRBV29-1	TGCAGCGTTGCATCCTCGGCTGAAGCTTTCTTT	CSVASSAEAFF
NA	NA	TRBJ1-4	TRBV20-1	TGCAGTGCTAGTCTAACCCCCGGGAGTCTAGGTGAAAAACTGTTTTTT	CSASLTPGSLGEKLFF
NA	NA	TRBJ2-7	TRBV27	TGTGCCAGCAGTTTATCTAACAGCCCCTACGAGCAGTACTTC	CASSLSNSPYEQYF
TRBD2	few	TRBJ2-3	TRBV6-1	TGTGCCACCCTTAGCGGGAGAGGGACAGATACGCAGTATTTT	CATLSGRGTDTQYF
NA	NA	TRBJ2-3	TRBV2	TGTGCCAGCAGTCAGCAGAACCCCCCAGATACGCAGTATTTT	CASSQQNPPDTQYF
NA	NA	TRBJ1-1	TRBV20-1	TGCAGTGCTAGAGGCGAACTTGAATGTTTCTTT	CSARGELECFF
NA	few	TRBJ2-2	TRBV7-2	TGTGCCAGCAGCTTAGCGGGAGCTAGACACGGGGAGCTGTTTTTT	CASSLAGARHGELFF
NA	NA	TRBJ2-2	TRBV15	TGTGCCACCGGCCCGAACACCGGGGAGCTGTTTTTT	CATGPNTGELFF
NA	NA	TRBJ2-1	TRBV4-1	TGCGCCAGCAGCCAACGGAGAGGAACGGTCTCCTACAATGAGCAGTTCTTC	CASSQRRGTVSYNEQFF
NA	few	TRBJ1-1	TRBV11-1	TGTGCCAGCAGCATAAGACGAGGGGAGAACACTGAAGCTTTCTTT	CASSIRRGENTEAFF
NA	few	TRBJ1-5	TRBV6-1	TGTGCCAGCAAAGCGGGGGAACAGCCCCAGCATTTT	CASKAGEQPQHF
TRBD2	NA	TRBJ2-5	TRBV2	TGTGCCAGCAGAAGAGCGGGGGCCCTCCAAGAGACCCAGTACTTC	CASRRAGALQETQYF
TRBD1	NA	TRBJ2-5	TRBV4-2	TGTGCCAGCAGCCCGGACAGGGGAAAGACCCAGTACTTC	CASSPDRGKTQYF
TRBD2	NA	TRBJ2-1	TRBV10-3	TGTGCCATCAGTGAAGGACTAGCGGGAGGCGAGTCAAAGTTCTTC	CAISEGLAGGESKFF
TRBD2	NA	TRBJ2-1	TRBV20-1	TGCAGTGCTGAGGGACTAGCGGGGGGGCCGGGCGATGAGCAGTTCTTC	CSAEGLAGGPGDEQFF